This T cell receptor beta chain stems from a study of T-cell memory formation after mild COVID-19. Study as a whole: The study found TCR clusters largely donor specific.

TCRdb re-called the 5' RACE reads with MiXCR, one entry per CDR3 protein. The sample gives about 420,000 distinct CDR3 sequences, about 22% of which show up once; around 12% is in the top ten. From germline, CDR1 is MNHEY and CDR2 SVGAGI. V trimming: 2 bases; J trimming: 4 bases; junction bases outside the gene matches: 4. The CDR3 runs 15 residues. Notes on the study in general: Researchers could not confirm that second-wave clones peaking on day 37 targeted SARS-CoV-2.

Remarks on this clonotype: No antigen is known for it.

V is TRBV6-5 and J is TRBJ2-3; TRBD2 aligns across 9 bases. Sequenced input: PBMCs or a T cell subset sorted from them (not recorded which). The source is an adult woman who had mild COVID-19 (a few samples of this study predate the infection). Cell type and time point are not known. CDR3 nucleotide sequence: TGTGCCAGCAGTTACGGGACTAGCTTTGCAGATACGCAGTATTTT. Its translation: CASSYGTSFADTQYF.